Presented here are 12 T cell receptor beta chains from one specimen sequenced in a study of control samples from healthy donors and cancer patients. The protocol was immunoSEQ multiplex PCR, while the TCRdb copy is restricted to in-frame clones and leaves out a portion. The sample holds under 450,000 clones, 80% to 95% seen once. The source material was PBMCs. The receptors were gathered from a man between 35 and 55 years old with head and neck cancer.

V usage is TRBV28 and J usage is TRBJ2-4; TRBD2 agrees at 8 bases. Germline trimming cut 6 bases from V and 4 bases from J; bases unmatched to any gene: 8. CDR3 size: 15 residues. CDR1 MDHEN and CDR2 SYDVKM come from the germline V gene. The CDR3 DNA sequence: TGTGCCAGCAGCCCCATGGGGACTAGGAAAAACATTCAGTACTTC. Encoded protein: CASSPMGTRKNIQYF.

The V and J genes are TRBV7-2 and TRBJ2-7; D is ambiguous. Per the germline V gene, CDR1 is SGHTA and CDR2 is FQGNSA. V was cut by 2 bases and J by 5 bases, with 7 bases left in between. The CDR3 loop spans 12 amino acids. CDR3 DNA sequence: TGTGCCAGCAGCTTAATAGGCAACGAGCAGTACTTC. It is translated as CASSLIGNEQYF.

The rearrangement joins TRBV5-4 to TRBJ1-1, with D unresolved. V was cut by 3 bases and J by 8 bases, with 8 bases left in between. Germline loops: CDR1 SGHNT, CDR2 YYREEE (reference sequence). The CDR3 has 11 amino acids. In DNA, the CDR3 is TGTGCCAGCAGCTCGTCAGTAGAAGCTTTCTTT. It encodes CASSSSVEAFF.

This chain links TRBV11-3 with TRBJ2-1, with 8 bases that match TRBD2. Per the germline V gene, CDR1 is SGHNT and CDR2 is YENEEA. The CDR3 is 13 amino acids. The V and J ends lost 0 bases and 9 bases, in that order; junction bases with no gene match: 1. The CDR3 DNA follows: TGTGCCAGCAGCTTAGAGGCGGGGGGTGAGCAGTTCTTC. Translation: CASSLEAGGEQFF.

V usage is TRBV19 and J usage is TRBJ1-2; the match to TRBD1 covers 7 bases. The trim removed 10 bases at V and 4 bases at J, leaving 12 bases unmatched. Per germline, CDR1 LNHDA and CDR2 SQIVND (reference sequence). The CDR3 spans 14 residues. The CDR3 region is CAIEGRGQPYGYTF. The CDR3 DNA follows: TGTGCCATCGAAGGCCGGGGACAGCCCTATGGCTACACCTTC.

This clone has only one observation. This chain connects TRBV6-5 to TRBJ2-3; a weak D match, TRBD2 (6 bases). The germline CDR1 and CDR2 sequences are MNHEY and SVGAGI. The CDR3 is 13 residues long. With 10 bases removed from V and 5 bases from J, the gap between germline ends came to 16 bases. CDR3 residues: CATKGPGGDTQYF. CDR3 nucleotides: TGTGCCACCAAGGGGCCCGGGGGAGATACGCAGTATTTT.

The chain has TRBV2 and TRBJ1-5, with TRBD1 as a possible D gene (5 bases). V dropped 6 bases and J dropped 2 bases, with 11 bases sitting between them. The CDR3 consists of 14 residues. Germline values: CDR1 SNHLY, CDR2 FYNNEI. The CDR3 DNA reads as TGTGCCAGCAGCCCCCAGGGACGCAATCAGCCCCAGCATTTT. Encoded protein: CASSPQGRNQPQHF.

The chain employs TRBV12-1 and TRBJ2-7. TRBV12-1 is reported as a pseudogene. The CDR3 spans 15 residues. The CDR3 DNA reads TGTGCCAGCAGCCTGTTGACCCATAAGGGCTACGAGCAGTACTTC. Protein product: CASSLLTHKGYEQYF.

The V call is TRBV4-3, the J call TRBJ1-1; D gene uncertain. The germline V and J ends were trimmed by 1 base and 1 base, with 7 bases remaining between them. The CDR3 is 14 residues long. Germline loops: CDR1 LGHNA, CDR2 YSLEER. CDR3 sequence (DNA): TGCGCCAGCAGCCAAGCGAGAAGGAACACTGAAGCTTTCTTT. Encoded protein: CASSQARRNTEAFF.

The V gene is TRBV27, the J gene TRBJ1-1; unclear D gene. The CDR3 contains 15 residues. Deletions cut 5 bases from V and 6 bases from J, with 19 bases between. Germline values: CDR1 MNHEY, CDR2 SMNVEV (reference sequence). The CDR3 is CASSPEDRSSSEAFF. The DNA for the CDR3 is TGTGCCAGCAGTCCCGAGGACCGTAGTAGCTCTGAAGCTTTCTTT.

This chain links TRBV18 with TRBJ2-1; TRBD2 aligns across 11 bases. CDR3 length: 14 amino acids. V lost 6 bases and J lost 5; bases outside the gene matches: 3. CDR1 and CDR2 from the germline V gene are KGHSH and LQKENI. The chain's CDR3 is CASSPGLADNEQFF. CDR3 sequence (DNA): TGTGCCAGCTCCCCGGGACTAGCGGACAATGAGCAGTTCTTC.

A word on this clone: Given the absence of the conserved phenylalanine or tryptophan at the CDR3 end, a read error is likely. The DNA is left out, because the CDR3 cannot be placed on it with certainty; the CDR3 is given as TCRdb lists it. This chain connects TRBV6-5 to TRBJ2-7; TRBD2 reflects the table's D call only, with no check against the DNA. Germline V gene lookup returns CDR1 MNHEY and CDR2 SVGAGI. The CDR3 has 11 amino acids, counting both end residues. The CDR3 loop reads CARRPTGTRTL.